This TCR beta chain was recorded in a study of blood T cell repertoires in COVID-19. The J segment lost 4 bases and the V segment lost 4 bases, leaving 4 bases of the junction unmatched. Germline values: CDR1 SQVTM, CDR2 ANQGSEA. This CDR3 contains 13 residues. In the study's own analysis: Estimates of nucleated cell counts were drawn from the amplification of reference gene primers. Assay used: immunoSEQ multiplex PCR; TCRdb lists only in-frame clones, some missing. That table furnishes V, J and clone size, whereas the DNA furnished D and trimming. The sample shows around 67,000 clones, roughly 86% of them seen only once.

The chain joins TRBV29-1 to TRBJ2-7; 10 bases match TRBD1. Sequences were obtained from peripheral blood. The source is a man in his 70s with acute or convalescent COVID-19. CDR3 residues: CSVASGQGYEQYF. CDR3 nucleotide sequence: TGCAGCGTTGCATCGGGACAGGGGTACGAGCAGTACTTC.